This T cell receptor (beta chain) was recovered during a study of cytomegalovirus exposure and HLA in healthy donors. Per the germline V gene, CDR1 is SGHVS and CDR2 is FNYEAQ. The junction had 10 bases not matched to a gene; V was cut back by 5 bases and J by 3 bases. The CDR3 spans 15 residues. Primers for the PCR totalled 60 Vbeta and 13 Jbeta. TCRdb's table, derived via immunoSEQ multiplex PCR, lists solely in-frame clones and lacks some. The sample records about 150,000 clones, around 79% being singletons. The sample comprised PBMCs. This clonotype was obtained from a man in his late teens or twenties in good health and CMV-seronegative. The chain carries TRBV7-6 and TRBJ2-7; 7 positions match TRBD2. CDR3 residues: CASSLSAASGYEQYF. The CDR3 bases are TGTGCCAGCAGCCTTAGCGCAGCTAGCGGCTACGAGCAGTACTTC.